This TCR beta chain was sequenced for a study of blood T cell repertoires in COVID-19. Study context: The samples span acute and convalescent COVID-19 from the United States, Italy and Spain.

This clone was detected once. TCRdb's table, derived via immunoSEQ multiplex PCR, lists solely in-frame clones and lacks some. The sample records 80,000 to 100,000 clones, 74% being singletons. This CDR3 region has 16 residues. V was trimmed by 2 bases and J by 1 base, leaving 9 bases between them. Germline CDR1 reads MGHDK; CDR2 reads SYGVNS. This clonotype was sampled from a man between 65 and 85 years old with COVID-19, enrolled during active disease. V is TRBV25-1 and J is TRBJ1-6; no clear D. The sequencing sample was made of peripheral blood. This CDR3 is CASSELEGSYNSPLHF. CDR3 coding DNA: TGTGCCAGCAGTGAACTCGAGGGATCCTATAATTCACCCCTCCACTTT.